The next 30 T cell receptor beta chains were all read from a single sample in a study of T cell responses to AZD1222 COVID-19 vaccine. TCRdb keeps only in-frame clones here, not all; method: immunoSEQ multiplex PCR. The table includes about 200,000 clones, about 93% detected once. The sample here was peripheral blood, taken 28 days after the second AZD1222 dose. These receptors came from an adult who received the AZD1222 COVID-19 vaccine.

The V and J genes are TRBV9 and TRBJ2-1; 14 bases match TRBD2. Germline-derived CDR1 and CDR2 are SGDLS and YYNGEE. This CDR3 region has 19 residues. J lost 0 bases, V lost 0 bases, and 5 bases had no gene match. This CDR3 is CASSVVGLAGGDSYNEQFF. The CDR3 DNA is TGTGCCAGCAGCGTAGTAGGACTAGCGGGGGGCGACTCCTACAATGAGCAGTTCTTC. Filled out from reference TRBV9 and TRBJ2-1, the complete variable domain reads DSGVTQTPKHLITATGQRVTLRCSPRSGDLSVYWYQQSLDQGLQFLIQYYNGEERAKGNILERFSAQQFPDLHSELNLSSLELGDSALYFCASSVVGLAGGDSYNEQFFGPGTRLTVL.

The chain carries TRBV30 and TRBJ1-1, with D perhaps matching TRBD1 (5 bases). CDR1 and CDR2 (germline): GTSNPN, SVGIG (reference sequence). CDR3 length equals 14 residues. The germline V and J ends were trimmed by 2 bases and 3 bases, with 13 bases remaining between them. For the CDR3, the DNA is TGTGCCTGGAGTCCAATCAGGGTCTACACTGAAGCTTTCTTT. This gives the protein CAWSPIRVYTEAFF.

This clone was seen only once. The chain joins TRBV7-9 to TRBJ2-7; TRBD1 agrees at 7 bases. After removal of 5 bases from V and 5 bases from J, the junction contained 9 bases not matched to a gene. The CDR3 runs 14 residues. CDR1 is SEHNR, CDR2 FQNEAQ, per germline (reference sequence). The CDR3 nucleotides read TGTGCCAGCAGCGGGCTATTCGACAGGGACGAGCAGTACTTC. Its translation is CASSGLFDRDEQYF.

CDR3 in DNA: TGTGCTAGTGGTTTAAACAGGGGCGCAAAGCATTTT. Encoded protein: CASGLNRGAKHF. The chain combines TRBV12-5 with TRBJ1-5; 7 positions match TRBD1. The V gene end was trimmed by 3 bases and the J gene end by 14 bases; junction bases not matched to a gene: 7. Germline CDR1 LGHNT, CDR2 FRNRAP. The CDR3 is 12 residues long. The full variable domain, completed using reference TRBV12-5 and TRBJ1-5, is DARVTQTPRHKVTEMGQEVTMRCQPILGHNTVFWYRQTMMQGLELLAYFRNRAPLDDSGMPKDRFSAEMPDATLATLKIQPSEPRDSAVYFCASGLNRGAKHFGDGTRLSIL.

This clone was picked up one time. This chain connects TRBV24-1 to TRBJ2-2; the match to TRBD1 covers 8 bases. Germline V lookup: CDR1 KGHDR, CDR2 SFDVKD. Losses at the gene ends were 4 bases for V and 0 bases for J; bases not matched to a gene: 3. The CDR3 runs 16 residues. CDR3 DNA: TGTGCCACCAGTGACAGGACAGGGTCGAACACCGGGGAGCTGTTTTTT. Its protein product is CATSDRTGSNTGELFF.

The chain combines TRBV5-1 with TRBJ1-4, with D possibly being TRBD1 (5 bases). Germline V gene lookup returns CDR1 SGHRS and CDR2 YFSETQ. The V and J ends lost 2 bases and 6 bases respectively, with 11 bases between them. The CDR3 is made up of 14 amino acids. The CDR3 sequence: CASSLGQGYEKLFF. CDR3 nucleotide sequence: TGCGCCAGCAGCTTAGGGCAGGGATATGAAAAACTGTTTTTT. The variable domain in full, completed from reference TRBV5-1 and TRBJ1-4, reads KAGVTQTPRYLIKTRGQQVTLSCSPISGHRSVSWYQQTPGQGLQFLFEYFSETQRNKGNFPGRFSGRQFSNSRSEMNVSTLELGDSALYLCASSLGQGYEKLFFGSGTQLSVL.

The rearrangement links TRBV7-8 to TRBJ1-6; 8 bases line up with TRBD1. V shed 6 bases, J shed 7 bases, and the junction held 5 bases outside the gene matches. The CDR3 contains 14 residues. Per germline, CDR1 SGHVS and CDR2 FQNEAQ. CDR3 in amino acids: CASRGQVRNSPLHF. DNA for the CDR3: TGTGCCAGCAGGGGACAGGTTCGGAATTCACCCCTCCACTTT.

V and J are TRBV9 and TRBJ1-2, with 8 positions matching TRBD1. CDR1 is SGDLS and CDR2 is YYNGEE in the germline V gene. Unmatched junction bases numbered 5, after V lost 4 bases and J lost 3 bases. The CDR3 sequence is 14 residues long. The CDR3 DNA follows: TGTGCCAGCAGCTCCCAACAGGGGGACTATGGCTACACCTTC. This codes for CASSSQQGDYGYTF.

J is TRBJ1-6 and V is TRBV3-1 (or the pseudogene TRBV3-2); possible D gene TRBD1, 6 bases. V shed 3 bases and J shed 9 bases, with 18 bases lying between them. CDR1 and CDR2 (germline): LGHDT, YNNKEL (reference sequence). The length of the CDR3 is 16 residues. CDR3 DNA sequence: TGTGCCAGCAGCCATGGACAGACCGATGGTGGTTCACCCCTCCACTTT. It is translated as CASSHGQTDGGSPLHF.

The J gene is TRBJ1-2, the V gene TRBV7-3; D is possibly TRBD1 (5 bases). The CDR3 loop spans 12 amino acids. CDR1 is SGHTA and CDR2 is FQGTGA in the germline V gene. V gave up 4 bases and J gave up 7 bases, with 10 bases separating them. The CDR3 spells CASSSPGGGYTF. The CDR3, as DNA: TGTGCCAGCAGCTCCCCGGGGGGTGGCTACACCTTC.

The chain links TRBV6-2 or TRBV6-3 to TRBJ2-7, with TRBD1 matching 9 bases. The germline V gene encodes CDR1 MNHEY and CDR2 SVGEGT. J gave up 0 bases and V 6 bases, and 9 bases lay outside the gene matches. The CDR3 totals 16 residues. In DNA, the CDR3 is TGTGCCAGCAGCGCCCCGGGACAGGGTCGCTCCTACGAGCAGTACTTC. It codes for CASSAPGQGRSYEQYF.

The rearrangement uses TRBV9 and TRBJ2-2, with D perhaps being TRBD1 or TRBD2 (5 bases each). This CDR3 has 16 amino acids. Germline V gene sequence: CDR1 SGDLS, CDR2 YYNGEE. V dropped 4 bases and J dropped 6 bases, with 19 bases sitting between them. In DNA, the CDR3 is TGTGCCAGCAGCCTCCATGGGACCTATTCGGCCGGGGAGCTGTTTTTT. Protein product: CASSLHGTYSAGELFF.

This chain connects TRBV5-1 to TRBJ2-7; 10 bases agree with TRBD2. The CDR3 runs to 14 residues. CDR1 is SGHRS and CDR2 is YFSETQ in the germline V gene. V lost 6 bases and J lost 4; bases outside the gene matches: 7. The CDR3 DNA reads TGCGCCAGCAAAAAAGCGGGGGGGCCTTACGAGCAGTACTTC. Encoded protein: CASKKAGGPYEQYF.

The J gene is TRBJ1-3, the V gene TRBV19; D ambiguous. Germline V CDR1 and CDR2: LNHDA, SQIVND (reference sequence). The CDR3 runs 13 residues. Trimming stripped 5 bases from V and 4 bases from J, with 9 bases between. CDR3 amino acids: CASSPGDGNTIYF. The CDR3 DNA reads as TGTGCCAGTAGTCCGGGTGACGGAAACACCATATATTTT.

This clone has just one count. J is TRBJ1-6 and V is TRBV7-2; D unresolved. The V end was cut by 2 bases, the J end by 1 base, with 12 bases between. The CDR3 is made up of 17 amino acids. CDR1 is SGHTA, CDR2 FQGNSA, per germline. The CDR3 DNA reads as TGTGCCAGCAGCTTAAACCAGGCTGGGTCCTATAATTCACCCCTCCACTTT. It codes for CASSLNQAGSYNSPLHF.

V gene TRBV11-3 combines with J gene TRBJ2-1; possible D gene TRBD1, 5 bases. Per the germline V gene, CDR1 is SGHNT and CDR2 is YENEEA. The CDR3 runs 14 residues. V lost 1 base and J lost 6, with 10 bases in between. CDR3 amino acids: CASSLGRVGNEQFF. The CDR3, as DNA: TGTGCCAGCAGCTTAGGCAGGGTGGGCAATGAGCAGTTCTTC.

This chain links TRBV29-1 with TRBJ1-4; 7 nucleotides line up with TRBD1. Trimming took 6 bases from V and 3 from J; bases not matched to a gene: 13. Germline V gives CDR1 SQVTM, CDR2 ANQGSEA. The CDR3 totals 16 residues. The DNA for the CDR3 is TGCAGCGTCGGGACCCTGTCGGGGACAGCTAATGAAAAACTGTTTTTT. This gives the protein CSVGTLSGTANEKLFF.

V gene TRBV18 combines with J gene TRBJ1-2; 7 positions match TRBD1. CDR1 and CDR2 from the germline V gene are KGHSH and LQKENI. V was pared by 6 bases and J by 5 bases, with 9 bases of the junction left unmatched. The CDR3 totals 14 residues. The CDR3 sequence is CASSPGTDLYGYTF. Here the CDR3 DNA reads TGTGCCAGCTCCCCTGGGACAGATCTTTATGGCTACACCTTC.

For the CDR3, the DNA is TGTGCCAGCAGCTTTGAGGGTACGATAAGAGCTTTCTTT. It encodes CASSFEGTIRAFF. V is TRBV11-1 and J is TRBJ1-1; D is ambiguous. V was pared by 3 bases and J by 10 bases, with 15 bases between. Germline loops: CDR1 SGHAT, CDR2 FQDESV (reference sequence). This CDR3 region has 13 residues. Looking up the rest from reference TRBV11-1 and TRBJ1-1 gives the full variable domain: EAEVAQSPRYKITEKSQAVAFWCDPISGHATLYWYRQILGQGPELLVQFQDESVVDDSQLPKDRFSAERLKGVDSTLKIQPAELGDSAMYLCASSFEGTIRAFFGQGTRLTVV.

The chain carries TRBV6-2 or TRBV6-3 and TRBJ1-5; D remains unclear. The CDR3 runs 17 residues. Germline V gene sequence: CDR1 MNHEY, CDR2 SVGEGT. V was trimmed by 2 bases and J by 1 base, leaving 15 bases between them. The DNA of the CDR3 is TGTGCCAGCAGTTACCTGGGCGGAGGCGGGAGCAATCAGCCCCAGCATTTT. This gives the protein CASSYLGGGGSNQPQHF.

The chain employs TRBV7-2 and TRBJ1-6; no clear D gene. V dropped 6 bases and J dropped 11 bases, with 20 bases sitting between them. Germline assignment: CDR1 SGHTA and CDR2 FQGNSA. CDR3 length: 15 amino acids. CDR3 residues: CASSPGRVGGTPLHF. In DNA, the CDR3 is TGTGCCAGCAGTCCCGGGCGGGTTGGAGGGACACCCCTCCACTTT.

This clone has only a few counts. The DNA for the CDR3 is TGTGCCAGCAGTCCCGGGGGGGCTGCGGAAGAGACCCAGTACTTC. Translating it yields CASSPGGAAEETQYF. The chain employs TRBV6-5 and TRBJ2-5, with TRBD2 matching 8 bases. The germline gives CDR1 MNHEY, CDR2 SVGAGI. V was pared by 5 bases and J by 3 bases, with 8 bases of the junction left unmatched. This CDR3 is built from 15 residues.

Here the CDR3 reads CASSPETYGYTF. In nucleotides, the CDR3 is TGTGCCAGCAGCCCCGAGACGTATGGCTACACCTTC. V is TRBV9 and J is TRBJ1-2; D is unclear. V was shortened by 4 bases and J by 5 bases, with 9 bases between the two germline ends. The CDR3 length is 12 residues. Germline lookup yields CDR1 SGDLS and CDR2 YYNGEE.

The CDR3 loop is CASSLGLAGEETQYF. The CDR3 DNA reads as TGTGCCAGCAGCTTGGGACTAGCGGGGGAAGAGACCCAGTACTTC. This chain uses TRBV11-2 with TRBJ2-5, with TRBD2 matching 14 bases. Germline V gene data show CDR1 as SGHAT and CDR2 as FQNNGV. V trimming: 3 bases; J trimming: 3 bases; junction bases outside the gene matches: 0. CDR3 length: 15 residues.

The genes are TRBV7-9 and TRBJ1-4; D is unresolved. Per the germline V gene, CDR1 is SEHNR and CDR2 is FQNEAQ (reference sequence). This CDR3 comprises 15 residues. Between the trimmed V and J ends, which lost 4 bases and 4 bases, there was a span of 13 bases. CDR3 amino acids: CASSSGALGNEKLFF. CDR3 DNA: TGTGCCAGCAGCTCTGGAGCGTTGGGTAATGAAAAACTGTTTTTT.

This clone has a single count. The J gene is TRBJ1-3, the V gene TRBV19; TRBD1 matches 7 bases. V lost 3 bases, J lost 6 bases, and 11 bases stayed unmatched. CDR3 length equals 16 residues. Germline V CDR1 and CDR2: LNHDA, SQIVND (reference sequence). The CDR3 DNA follows: TGTGCCAGTAGTATCCGGATGAGACAGGGAGAAAACACCATATATTTT. Protein: CASSIRMRQGENTIYF.

This rearrangement joins TRBV5-1 to TRBJ2-3; 12 bases map to TRBD2. The CDR3 runs 16 residues. The V gene's germline CDR1 is SGHRS and CDR2 YFSETQ. V shed 3 bases and J 4 bases; nucleotides not matched to a gene: 6. CDR3 sequence (DNA): TGCGCCAGCAGCTATGCTAGCGGGGGGGGATCAGATACGCAGTATTTT. Encoded protein: CASSYASGGGSDTQYF.

The chain joins TRBV28 to TRBJ1-5, with D perhaps TRBD1 (5 bases). This CDR3 is built from 13 residues. Germline V gene data show CDR1 as MDHEN and CDR2 as SYDVKM. Trimming stripped 7 bases from V and 5 bases from J, with 12 bases between. DNA for the CDR3: TGTGCCAGCAAGGGGACGGTTTATCAGCCCCAGCATTTT. It codes for CASKGTVYQPQHF.

The CDR3 reads CASSYSSGGLNTEAFF. CDR3 bases: TGTGCCAGCAGTTACTCGAGCGGAGGGCTGAACACTGAAGCTTTCTTT. This chain connects TRBV6-2 or TRBV6-3 to TRBJ1-1; D gene ambiguous. Germline loops: CDR1 MNHEY, CDR2 SVGEGT. CDR3 length: 16 amino acids. V dropped 0 bases and J dropped 0 bases, with 11 bases sitting between them.

V is TRBV30 and J is TRBJ1-4; D might be TRBD1 (6 bases). This CDR3 contains 15 residues. The V gene's germline CDR1 is GTSNPN and CDR2 SVGIG (reference sequence). Trimming pared 3 bases from V and 2 bases from J, leaving 13 bases between. CDR3 bases: TGTGCCTGGAGAGGGGGTCTTGCGACTAATGAAAAACTGTTTTTT. This sequence encodes CAWRGGLATNEKLFF. Together with reference TRBV30 and TRBJ1-4, the CDR3 gives the full variable domain: SQTIHQWPATLVQPVGSPLSLECTVEGTSNPNLYWYRQAAGRGLQLLFYSVGIGQISSEVPQNLSASRPQDRQFILSSKKLLLSDSGFYLCAWRGGLATNEKLFFGSGTQLSVL.